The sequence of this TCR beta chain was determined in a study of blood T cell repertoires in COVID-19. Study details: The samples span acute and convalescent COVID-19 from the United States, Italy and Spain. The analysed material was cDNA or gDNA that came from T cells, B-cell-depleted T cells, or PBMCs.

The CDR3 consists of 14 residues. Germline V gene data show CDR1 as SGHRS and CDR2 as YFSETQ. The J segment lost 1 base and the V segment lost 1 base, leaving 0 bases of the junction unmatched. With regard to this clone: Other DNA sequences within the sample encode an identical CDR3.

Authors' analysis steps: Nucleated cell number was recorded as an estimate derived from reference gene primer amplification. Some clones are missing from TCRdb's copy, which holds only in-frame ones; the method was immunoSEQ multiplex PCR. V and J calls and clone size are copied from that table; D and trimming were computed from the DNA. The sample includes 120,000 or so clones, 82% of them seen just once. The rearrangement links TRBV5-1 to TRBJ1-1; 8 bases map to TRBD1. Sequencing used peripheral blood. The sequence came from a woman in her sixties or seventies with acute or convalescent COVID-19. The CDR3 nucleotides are TGCGCCAGCAGCTTGCAGGGGGCGAACACTGAAGCTTTCTTT. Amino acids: CASSLQGANTEAFF.